This T cell receptor beta chain was captured in a study of T-cell memory formation after mild COVID-19. General study points: Nothing confirmed that second-wave clones peaking on day 37 were specific for SARS-CoV-2. Some clones that responded were present in memory (sampled pre-infection), which suggests cross-reactive memory joined. From day 15 to 85, contracting clones were balanced between CD4 and CD8, whereas later expanders leaned toward CD4+.

The CDR3 loop spans 14 amino acids. Germline V gene lookup returns CDR1 SGHRS and CDR2 YFSETQ. V was shortened by 4 bases and J by 2 bases, with 12 bases between the two germline ends. This clonotype was detected only a few times. As yet, its antigen is unknown. Constant-segment primers and 5'RACE yielded cDNA libraries for TCR alpha and TCR beta, each carrying sample barcodes and UMIs. MiXCR, run by TCRdb on the 5' RACE reads, gives a single entry per CDR3 protein. The sample lists 400,000 to 500,000 distinct CDR3 sequences; about 20% were seen once. This sequence was found in an adult woman who had mild COVID-19 (a few samples of this study predate the infection). Cell type and time point are not known. The chain carries TRBV5-1 and TRBJ1-1, with a tentative D call TRBD1 (6 bases). The specimen sequenced was PBMCs or a T cell subset sorted from them (not recorded which). DNA for the CDR3: TGCGCCAGCAGCGAACAGGGAGTTAACACTGAAGCTTTCTTT. It yields the protein CASSEQGVNTEAFF. Full variable domain (outside the CDR3, taken from reference TRBV5-1 and TRBJ1-1): KAGVTQTPRYLIKTRGQQVTLSCSPISGHRSVSWYQQTPGQGLQFLFEYFSETQRNKGNFPGRFSGRQFSNSRSEMNVSTLELGDSALYLCASSEQGVNTEAFFGQGTRLTVV.